One and the same sample provided the 23 T cell receptor beta chains below, sequenced in a study of T cell responses to AZD1222 COVID-19 vaccine. Only in-frame clones appear in the TCRdb table, and some are missing; sequencing was by immunoSEQ multiplex PCR. The sample holds around 140,000 clones, roughly nine tenths seen once. The sample in question was peripheral blood, obtained on day 0 of AZD1222 vaccination. Receptor source: an adult in good health.

The chain combines TRBV24-1 with TRBJ2-7; D gene uncertain. CDR1 KGHDR and CDR2 SFDVKD come from the germline V gene. This CDR3 has 12 amino acids. Trimming removed 1 base from V and 6 bases from J, with 6 bases in between. CDR3 sequence: CATSDFDAEQYF. For the CDR3, the DNA is TGTGCCACCAGTGATTTTGACGCCGAGCAGTACTTC.

The chain employs TRBV11-3 and TRBJ2-7; 8 bases align to TRBD2. The CDR3 has 14 amino acids. CDR1 and CDR2 from the germline V gene are SGHNT and YENEEA. The trim removed 2 bases at V and 8 bases at J, leaving 8 bases unmatched. The CDR3: CASSLMAGGPQQYF. CDR3 DNA: TGTGCCAGCAGCTTAATGGCGGGAGGACCGCAGCAGTACTTC.

The rearrangement links TRBV4-2 to TRBJ2-5, with TRBD2 as a possible D gene (6 bases). CDR1 is LGHNA and CDR2 is YNFKEQ in the germline V gene. The CDR3 loop spans 17 amino acids. V was pared by 3 bases and J by 5 bases, with 22 bases between. The CDR3 DNA sequence: TGTGCCAGCAGCCAGATCTCTACGACCCTAGGAGGGGAGACCCAGTACTTC. Translation: CASSQISTTLGGETQYF.

This rearrangement joins TRBV28 to TRBJ1-2; 9 nucleotides agree with TRBD1. After removal of 7 bases from V and 2 bases from J, the junction contained 20 bases not matched to a gene. The CDR3 spans 19 residues. Germline V gene data show CDR1 as MDHEN and CDR2 as SYDVKM. The CDR3 protein is CASISRDRVFSKINYGYTF. In DNA, the CDR3 is TGTGCCAGCATCTCACGGGACAGGGTGTTTTCAAAAATCAACTATGGCTACACCTTC.

This clone occurred once. CDR3 bases: TGTGCCAGCAGTGCGGGGGGGCAAACCTACGAGCAGTACTTC. Translating it yields CASSAGGQTYEQYF. The rearrangement joins TRBV9 to TRBJ2-7, with 9 positions matching TRBD2. V shed 5 bases and J 2 bases; nucleotides not matched to a gene: 5. The CDR3 extends over 14 amino acids. Germline V gene data show CDR1 as SGDLS and CDR2 as YYNGEE.

As DNA, the CDR3 is TGCGCCAGCAGTGAGTACGGCGGGCTGGCTCTTGAGCAGTTCTTC. Translation gives CASSEYGGLALEQFF. This sequence joins TRBV10-1 and TRBJ2-1; TRBD2 might be the D (5 bases). Germline V gives CDR1 WNHNN, CDR2 SYGVQD (reference sequence). CDR3 length: 15 amino acids. The V and J ends lost 1 base and 9 bases respectively, with 16 bases between them.

The chain recombines TRBV27 with TRBJ2-7, with D uncertain. The CDR3 runs to 14 residues. Germline CDR1 reads MNHEY; CDR2 reads SMNVEV (reference sequence). Trimming removed 2 bases from V and 2 bases from J, with 10 bases in between. The CDR3 bases are TGTGCCAGCAGTTTAGCCGGTCGTGCCTACGAGCAGTACTTC. Translated, it gives CASSLAGRAYEQYF.

The chain is built from TRBV13 and TRBJ2-7; TRBD2 agrees at 7 bases. The CDR3 loop spans 16 amino acids. Germline V CDR1 and CDR2: PRHDT, FYEKMQ (reference sequence). The V and J ends lost 5 bases and 3 bases, in that order; junction bases with no gene match: 13. The CDR3 region has the DNA TGTGCCAGCAGCCCGCCCCGGGGGGTGAAGAACTACGAGCAGTACTTC. This translates into CASSPPRGVKNYEQYF.

The gene calls are TRBV6-5 and TRBJ1-5; the D is unclear. This CDR3 has 15 amino acids. V was pared by 6 bases and J by 1 base, with 13 bases between. Germline CDR1 is MNHEY and CDR2 is SVGAGI. CDR3 nucleotide sequence: TGTGCCAGCAGATCCGACTGGGGAAGCAATCAGCCCCAGCATTTT. Translation: CASRSDWGSNQPQHF.

CDR3 bases: TGTGCCAGCAGTTACTCGACCCTGGGCTATGGCTACACCTTC. Translation: CASSYSTLGYGYTF. V is TRBV6-5 and J is TRBJ1-2; unclear D gene. Germline V lookup: CDR1 MNHEY, CDR2 SVGAGI. Trimming removed 0 bases at V and 4 bases at J, with 9 bases between. The CDR3 length is 14 residues.

A single count supports this clone. V gene TRBV7-9 combines with J gene TRBJ1-2, with D possibly TRBD1 on 5 matching bases. Germline lookup yields CDR1 SEHNR and CDR2 FQNEAQ (reference sequence). V lost 3 bases and J lost 3, with 14 bases in between. The length of the CDR3 is 15 residues. This CDR3 is CASSLETGGDYGYTF. CDR3 in DNA: TGTGCCAGCAGCTTGGAGACGGGAGGGGACTATGGCTACACCTTC.

The chain is built from TRBV28 and TRBJ2-3; D remains unclear. Trimming took off 7 bases at V and 1 base at J, with 9 bases between the two ends. CDR3 size: 13 residues. Germline-derived CDR1 and CDR2 are MDHEN and SYDVKM. The CDR3 loop is CASKAVRTDTQYF. Written as DNA, the CDR3 is TGTGCCAGCAAGGCAGTCCGCACAGATACGCAGTATTTT.

The chain recombines TRBV30 with TRBJ2-1; a possible D gene is TRBD2 (5 bases). The CDR3 consists of 14 residues. Germline V lookup: CDR1 GTSNPN, CDR2 SVGIG (reference sequence). Trimming shortened V by 4 bases and J by 6 bases, and 16 bases separated the two germline ends. The CDR3 coding sequence is TGTGCCTGGATGGCCCCCGAGGGTAGCAATGAGCAGTTCTTC. It yields the protein CAWMAPEGSNEQFF.

V usage is TRBV5-1 and J usage is TRBJ1-6, with 9 bases aligning to TRBD1. The CDR3 length is 16 residues. CDR1 and CDR2 from the germline V gene are SGHRS and YFSETQ. Losses at the gene ends were 4 bases for V and 9 bases for J; bases not matched to a gene: 11. The CDR3 coding sequence is TGCGCCAGCAGCATGGGGGTGGGACAGGGAACTTCACCCCTCCACTTT. This codes for CASSMGVGQGTSPLHF.

The V gene is TRBV7-8, the J gene TRBJ1-1, with no clear D. Germline V CDR1 and CDR2: SGHVS, FQNEAQ. Deletions cut 2 bases from V and 4 bases from J, with 17 bases between. This CDR3 comprises 16 residues. The CDR3 loop reads CASSLNMDWVRTEAFF. The CDR3 DNA follows: TGTGCCAGCAGCTTAAATATGGATTGGGTACGCACTGAAGCTTTCTTT.

This chain joins TRBV2 and TRBJ2-5; a possible D gene is TRBD1 (5 bases). The germline gives CDR1 SNHLY, CDR2 FYNNEI. V was pared by 5 bases and J by 5 bases, with 21 bases between. The CDR3 consists of 16 residues. The CDR3 nucleotides are TGTGCCAGCAGTCCTCAGGGCCCCGCGTTGATTGAGACCCAGTACTTC. This encodes CASSPQGPALIETQYF.

The rearrangement links TRBV7-9 to TRBJ2-5; 7 nucleotides line up with TRBD1. V was clipped by 1 base and J by 3 bases; unmatched bases: 8. Germline CDR1 and CDR2: SEHNR and FQNEAQ (reference sequence). This CDR3 is 16 amino acids long. The CDR3 nucleotides read TGTGCCAGCAGCTTAGACGACAGGGTCGGAAAAGAGACCCAGTACTTC. It specifies CASSLDDRVGKETQYF.

This clone was counted once. CDR3 loop: CASSSRKRVNTEAFF. The CDR3 nucleotides read TGTGCCAGCAGCTCAAGGAAACGGGTGAACACTGAAGCTTTCTTT. This chain joins TRBV7-2 and TRBJ1-1; D is uncertain. Germline assignment: CDR1 SGHTA and CDR2 FQGNSA. The CDR3 sequence is 15 residues long. Trimming stripped 4 bases from V and 0 bases from J, with 12 bases between.

The J gene is TRBJ1-5, the V gene TRBV19; D not certain. Deletions cut 10 bases from V and 4 bases from J, with 23 bases between. CDR1 and CDR2 (germline): LNHDA, SQIVND (reference sequence). The CDR3 sequence is 16 residues long. The CDR3 spells CATNPASSVSNQPQHF. The DNA of the CDR3 is TGTGCCACCAACCCGGCATCTAGTGTGTCTAATCAGCCCCAGCATTTT.

This clone was picked up a small number of times. The chain is built from TRBV7-9 and TRBJ2-7; the D is unclear. This CDR3 spans 13 amino acids. Germline values: CDR1 SEHNR, CDR2 FQNEAQ (reference sequence). V lost 5 bases to trimming and J lost 6 bases, with 14 bases between them. This CDR3 is CASSQAHMGEQYF. DNA of the CDR3: TGTGCCAGCAGCCAAGCCCACATGGGCGAGCAGTACTTC.

V gene TRBV5-1 combines with J gene TRBJ2-2; TRBD2 might be the D (5 bases). The CDR3 is made up of 13 amino acids. The germline V and J ends were trimmed by 5 bases and 4 bases, with 9 bases remaining between them. The V gene's germline CDR1 is SGHRS and CDR2 YFSETQ. The CDR3 DNA reads as TGCGCCAGCAGTTTGAGGGCCACCGGGGAGCTGTTTTTT. Its protein is CASSLRATGELFF.

V gene TRBV5-8 combines with J gene TRBJ1-5; 8 bases align to TRBD1. With V trimmed by 0 bases and J by 3 bases, 2 bases remained unmatched. This CDR3 has 15 residues. Germline loops: CDR1 SGHTS, CDR2 YDEGEE. The CDR3 loop reads CASSLDRGNNQPQHF. CDR3 bases: TGTGCCAGCAGCTTGGACAGGGGGAACAATCAGCCCCAGCATTTT.

The chain employs TRBV27 and TRBJ1-4; D is possibly TRBD1 (5 bases). V dropped 8 bases and J dropped 5 bases, with 12 bases sitting between them. The germline CDR1 and CDR2 sequences are MNHEY and SMNVEV (reference sequence). The CDR3 consists of 13 residues. DNA of the CDR3: TGTGCCAGCCGGGACGGTTACAATGAAAAACTGTTTTTT. It codes for CASRDGYNEKLFF. The entire variable domain, with the rest obtained from reference TRBV27 and TRBJ1-4, is as follows: EAQVTQNPRYLITVTGKKLTVTCSQNMNHEYMSWYRQDPGLGLRQIYYSMNVEVTDKGDVPEGYKVSRKEKRNFPLILESPSPNQTSLYFCASRDGYNEKLFFGSGTQLSVL.